The present T cell receptor (beta chain) was sequenced within a study of cytomegalovirus exposure and HLA in healthy donors. CDR1 and CDR2 from the germline V gene are MNHEY and SMNVEV (reference sequence). Trimming shortened V by 1 base and J by 2 bases, and 15 bases separated the two germline ends. The CDR3 contains 16 residues. A word on this clone: Its specificity is not known.

Both 60 Vbeta primers and 13 Jbeta primers went into the PCR. Libraries were prepared by immunoSEQ multiplex PCR; TCRdb keeps only in-frame clonotypes and omits some of them. The sample consists of roughly 180,000 clones, approximately 81% of them appearing once. Study conclusions and caveats: In an earlier analysis, in some 600 donors, most V segments appeared productive either ~87% or ~30% of the time. Other equally common chains were less clonally expanded than HLA-associated TCR beta chains, a later analysis showed.

The chain has TRBV27 and TRBJ2-7; D possibly corresponds to TRBD2 (7 bases). The TCR was taken from a woman aged 18 to 35 in good health and CMV-seropositive. Sequences were obtained from PBMCs. This CDR3 is CASSLWGGLGTYEQYF. CDR3 nucleotide sequence: TGTGCCAGCAGTTTATGGGGGGGCCTGGGGACCTACGAGCAGTACTTC.